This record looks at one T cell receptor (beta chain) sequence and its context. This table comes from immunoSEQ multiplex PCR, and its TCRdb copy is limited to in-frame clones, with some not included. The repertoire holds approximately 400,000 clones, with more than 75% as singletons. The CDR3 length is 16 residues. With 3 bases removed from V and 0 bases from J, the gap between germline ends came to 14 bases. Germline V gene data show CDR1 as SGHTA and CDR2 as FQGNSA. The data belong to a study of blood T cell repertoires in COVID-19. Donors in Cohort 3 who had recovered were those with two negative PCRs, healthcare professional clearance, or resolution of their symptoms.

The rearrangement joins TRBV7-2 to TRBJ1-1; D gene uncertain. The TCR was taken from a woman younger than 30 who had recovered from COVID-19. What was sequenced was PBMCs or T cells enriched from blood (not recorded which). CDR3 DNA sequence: TGTGCCAGCAGCTTCCCCGGGTTGCAAGTGAACACTGAAGCTTTCTTT. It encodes CASSFPGLQVNTEAFF. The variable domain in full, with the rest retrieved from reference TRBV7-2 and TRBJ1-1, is GAGVSQSPSNKVTEKGKDVELRCDPISGHTALYWYRQSLGQGLEFLIYFQGNSAPDKSGLPSDRFSAERTGGSVSTLTIQRTQQEDSAVYLCASSFPGLQVNTEAFFGQGTRLTVV.